These 4 T cell receptor beta chains were all obtained from the same sample, sequenced in a study of human T cells and chemical hapten exposure. TCRdb called the RACE reads again in MiXCR, with one record for every CDR3 protein. This table has some 400,000 distinct CDR3 sequences, roughly 4.6% appearing once. Time point reported: pre-sensitization, week 0. The treatment was: therapeutic diphenylcyclopropenone sensitization with weekly scalp DPC. Sequences were derived from whole blood, sampled in connection with sensitization to the hapten diphenylcyclopropenone (DPC). These receptor sequences come from a woman in her 50s with alopecia areata. Some clones in this sample may be carry-over from other donors' samples.

This clonotype showed up many times. The chain couples TRBV10-2 to TRBJ1-2, with unresolved D. In germline, CDR1 is WSHSY, CDR2 SAAADI. V lost 2 bases to trimming and J lost 5 bases, with 9 bases between them. There are 13 residues in the CDR3. DNA of the CDR3: TGCGCCAGCAGTGAGGGCGGCCTGTATGGCTACACCTTC. The encoded protein is CASSEGGLYGYTF.

In its sample, this clonotype was seen many times. This rearrangement joins TRBV6-5 to TRBJ1-1; TRBD1 aligns across 8 bases. The CDR3 runs to 14 residues. Germline V lookup: CDR1 MNHEY, CDR2 SVGAGI. Trimming cost V 5 bases and J 4 bases; bases outside gene matches: 6. The CDR3 nucleotides are TGTGCCAGCAGTCCGGACAGGGAAATCACTGAAGCTTTCTTT. Translated, it gives CASSPDREITEAFF.

The chain uses TRBV12-3 or TRBV12-4 and TRBJ1-2; D uncertain. V lost 5 bases and J lost 4, with 8 bases in between. The length of the CDR3 is 12 residues. CDR3 protein: CASSLFPYGYTF. CDR3 nucleotides: TGTGCCAGCAGTCTTTTCCCCTATGGCTACACCTTC.

This clonotype showed up just a few times. The V and J genes are TRBV9 and TRBJ1-1; 7 bases are a match to TRBD1. CDR1 is SGDLS, CDR2 YYNGEE, per germline. CDR3 length: 14 amino acids. The J segment lost 7 bases and the V segment lost 4 bases, leaving 10 bases of the junction unmatched. Written as DNA, the CDR3 is TGTGCCAGCAGCCCGATCGACAGGGACTTTGAAGCTTTCTTT. This codes for CASSPIDRDFEAFF.